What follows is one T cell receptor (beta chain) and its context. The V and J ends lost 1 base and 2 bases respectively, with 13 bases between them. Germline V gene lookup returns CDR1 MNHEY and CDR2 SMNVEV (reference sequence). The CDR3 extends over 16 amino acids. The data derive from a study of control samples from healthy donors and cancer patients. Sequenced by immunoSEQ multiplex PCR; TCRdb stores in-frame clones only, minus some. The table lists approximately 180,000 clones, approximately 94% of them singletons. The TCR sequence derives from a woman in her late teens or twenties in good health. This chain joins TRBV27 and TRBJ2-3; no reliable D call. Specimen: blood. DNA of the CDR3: TGTGCCAGCAGTTTATATCCCCGCCCGCCCACAGATACGCAGTATTTT. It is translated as CASSLYPRPPTDTQYF.